This T cell receptor (beta chain) appears in the sequencing data of a study of T cells after yellow fever vaccination. Whole-study results and caveats: Highly abundant clonotypes carried over from the bulk population could end up in FACS-sorted repertoires as contaminants.

TCRdb reprocessed the 5' RACE reads via MiXCR and lists one record per CDR3 protein. This table has some 320,000 distinct CDR3 sequences, approximately 9% appearing once. Worth noting for this clonotype: Its antigen is undetermined.

The sequenced sample was PBMCs, obtained on the day of the first yellow fever vaccination. The origin of this receptor is a man younger than 35 who received the YFV17D yellow fever vaccine.

The CDR3 region has the DNA TGCAGTGCTAGCCGGGTCAATGTGGTCACCCTTTTGGACGACTATGGCTACACCTTC. It specifies CSASRVNVVTLLDDYGYTF. This chain uses TRBV20-1 with TRBJ1-2; D is unresolved. The CDR3 length is 19 residues. CDR1 and CDR2 (germline): DFQATT, SNEGSKA (reference sequence). V lost 3 bases, J lost 3 bases, and 29 bases lay in between.